This T cell receptor beta chain was recorded in a study of identifying expanded T cells in peripheral blood. Method: immunoSEQ multiplex PCR; TCRdb's copy keeps in-frame clones and lacks some. The top ten clones hold 5.6% of a sample with about 84,000 clones, approximately 84% of them seen once. General observations from the study: Across healthy donors, higher total template counts meant significantly greater roughly 2-week count variance. Differentially abundant clones: about 1.3 between replicates, around 17 at approximately 14 days, around 19 at four.

No infections or other immune events were documented during collection. Comments on this clone: Its cognate antigen is unknown.

The CDR3 extends over 16 amino acids. Germline V gene sequence: CDR1 MGHRA, CDR2 YSYEKL. V lost 1 base and J lost 4, with 14 bases in between. This TCR came from a person between 18 and 70 years old in good health. The specimen sequenced was blood. The rearrangement links TRBV4-1 to TRBJ1-5, with D perhaps matching TRBD1 (5 bases). The CDR3 loop is CASSQGRGFGNQPQHF. The CDR3 DNA is TGCGCCAGCAGCCAAGGGAGGGGATTCGGGAATCAGCCCCAGCATTTT.